The rows below give T cell receptor beta chains drawn from one sample of a study of T cell responses to AZD1222 COVID-19 vaccine. Only in-frame clones appear in the TCRdb table, and some are missing; sequencing was by immunoSEQ multiplex PCR. The data show roughly 150,000 clones, roughly 85% seen once. This specimen consisted of peripheral blood, obtained 28 days after the second AZD1222 dose. These receptors were collected from an adult who received the AZD1222 COVID-19 vaccine. Each CDR3 is given with its conserved first and last residue. A D gene is named only where the DNA matches it firmly. Some rows mark clone size as missing; the rest say once, few, many or name a class of expanded clone.

d_gene,v_gene,abundance,j_gene,CDR3aa,CDR3nt
TRBD1,TRBV27,.,TRBJ2-7,CASSLTSQGAYEQYF,TGTGCCAGCAGTTTAACGTCACAGGGGGCCTACGAGCAGTACTTC
TRBD1,TRBV19,.,TRBJ1-5,CASSVGTGVYQPQHF,TGTGCCAGTAGTGTCGGGACAGGGGTCTATCAGCCCCAGCATTTT
.,TRBV7-9,few,TRBJ1-2,CASSNREQIHGYTF,TGTGCCAGCAGCAACAGGGAGCAGATACATGGCTACACCTTC
.,TRBV18,.,TRBJ1-4,CASSAISTNEKLFF,TGTGCCAGCTCAGCGATTTCCACTAATGAAAAACTGTTTTTT
.,TRBV5-6,.,TRBJ1-5,CASSLAAAINQPQHF,TGTGCCAGCAGCTTGGCGGCAGCCATCAATCAGCCCCAGCATTTT
.,TRBV30,.,TRBJ2-1,CAGLRRSPSYNEQFF,TGTGCCGGGCTGCGAAGGTCACCTTCCTACAATGAGCAGTTCTTC
TRBD2,TRBV6-6,.,TRBJ2-1,CASSLGLAPHNEQFF,TGTGCCAGCAGTTTGGGACTAGCGCCGCACAATGAGCAGTTCTTC
.,TRBV7-9,once,TRBJ1-5,CASSSTQETQPQHF,TGTGCCAGCAGCTCCACACAGGAAACGCAGCCCCAGCATTTT
.,TRBV29-1,.,TRBJ2-2,CSVVLPDLTVFGELFF,TGCAGCGTTGTCCTCCCGGACCTGACAGTGTTCGGGGAGCTGTTTTTT
.,TRBV9,.,TRBJ1-6,CASSPASSYNSPLHF,TGTGCCAGCAGCCCAGCAAGCTCCTATAATTCACCCCTCCACTTT
TRBD2,TRBV12-3/TRBV12-4,.,TRBJ2-7,CASRRRGRNEQYF,TGTGCCAGCAGAAGACGCGGGAGGAACGAGCAGTACTTC
.,TRBV27,.,TRBJ1-4,CASSPGWSEKLFF,TGTGCCAGCAGTCCGGGGTGGTCGGAAAAACTGTTTTTT
.,TRBV5-1,.,TRBJ2-2,CASNPQGGFTGELFF,TGCGCCAGCAACCCCCAGGGTGGTTTCACCGGGGAGCTGTTTTTT
.,TRBV7-8,.,TRBJ2-5,CASSLVGETQYF,TGTGCCAGCAGCTTAGTAGGGGAGACCCAGTACTTC
.,TRBV6-5,.,TRBJ1-4,CASRFLTNEKLFF,TGTGCCAGCAGATTCCTCACTAATGAAAAACTGTTTTTT
.,TRBV19,.,TRBJ1-3,CASSMVTASSIYF,TGTGCCAGTAGTATGGTCACTGCGTCTTCCATATATTTT
.,TRBV6-5,.,TRBJ1-3,CASFESFSGNTIYF,TGTGCCAGCTTTGAGTCCTTCTCTGGAAACACCATATATTTT
.,TRBV5-4,.,TRBJ1-2,CASSLVGGGANYGYTF,TGTGCCAGCAGCTTGGTCGGGGGTGGAGCAAACTATGGCTACACCTTC
TRBD2,TRBV19,.,TRBJ2-2,CASSSPSWTSGELNTGELFF,TGTGCCAGTAGTTCCCCTTCCTGGACTAGCGGGGAGTTGAACACCGGGGAGCTGTTTTTT
TRBD1,TRBV7-9,.,TRBJ1-4,CASSRTGLNEKLFF,TGTGCCAGCAGCCGGACAGGCCTAAATGAAAAACTGTTTTTT
.,TRBV27,.,TRBJ2-7,CASKAEGGFSEQYF,TGTGCCAGCAAGGCGGAGGGGGGGTTTTCAGAGCAGTACTTC
TRBD1,TRBV2,once,TRBJ2-3,CASSERGTGGWETDTQYF,TGTGCCAGCAGTGAAAGGGGGACAGGGGGCTGGGAGACAGATACGCAGTATTTT
.,TRBV18,.,TRBJ1-2,CASSPPGDYGYTF,TGTGCCAGCTCTCCCCCAGGGGACTATGGCTACACCTTC
.,TRBV3-1/TRBV3-2,.,TRBJ1-2,CASRDYGYTF,TGTGCCAGCAGGGACTATGGCTACACCTTC
.,TRBV11-2,.,TRBJ1-1,CASSFDSLRAFF,TGTGCCAGCAGCTTCGACAGTCTGAGAGCTTTCTTT
.,TRBV27,.,TRBJ2-3,CASSLQDPSTDTQYF,TGTGCCAGCAGTTTACAAGACCCAAGCACAGATACGCAGTATTTT
TRBD2,TRBV7-2,once,TRBJ2-3,CASSFTGGAPDTQYF,TGTGCCAGCAGCTTTACCGGGGGGGCCCCAGATACGCAGTATTTT
.,TRBV10-2,.,TRBJ2-3,CASSESDRSTDTQYF,TGCGCCAGCAGTGAGTCCGACCGAAGCACAGATACGCAGTATTTT
.,TRBV9,.,TRBJ1-4,CASSVGTATNEKLFF,TGTGCCAGCAGCGTAGGGACAGCAACTAATGAAAAACTGTTTTTT
.,TRBV5-8,.,TRBJ1-3,CASNRGHSGNTIYF,TGTGCCAGCAACCGCGGACACTCTGGAAACACCATATATTTT
.,TRBV9,.,TRBJ2-3,CASSVATRAGLDTQYF,TGTGCCAGCAGCGTAGCTACAAGGGCAGGGCTTGATACGCAGTATTTT
.,TRBV7-8,.,TRBJ2-5,CASSLARETQYF,TGTGCCAGCAGCTTAGCTCGTGAGACCCAGTACTTC
TRBD2,TRBV29-1,.,TRBJ2-3,CSVEPGGVDTQYF,TGCAGCGTTGAACCCGGGGGGGTAGATACGCAGTATTTT
.,TRBV3-1/TRBV3-2,.,TRBJ2-7,CASSQDWQGVREQYF,TGTGCCAGCAGCCAAGATTGGCAGGGTGTCCGCGAGCAGTACTTC
TRBD1,TRBV5-5,.,TRBJ1-2,CASSLTDRVIYGYTF,TGTGCCAGCAGCCTAACCGACAGGGTTATCTATGGCTACACCTTC
TRBD2,TRBV6-2/TRBV6-3,.,TRBJ2-2,CASSLGSGATGGELFF,TGTGCCAGCAGTTTGGGGAGCGGGGCGACGGGCGGGGAGCTGTTTTTT
.,TRBV6-5,.,TRBJ1-5,CASSYPGAKQPQHF,TGTGCCAGCAGTTACCCAGGGGCAAAACAGCCCCAGCATTTT
TRBD1,TRBV4-1,.,TRBJ1-2,CASRSQGAGGYTF,TGCGCCAGCAGATCCCAGGGGGCGGGGGGCTACACCTTC
.,TRBV6-1,.,TRBJ2-1,CASSERGGAWGNEQFF,TGTGCCAGCAGTGAAAGGGGGGGAGCTTGGGGGAATGAGCAGTTCTTC
TRBD1,TRBV5-1,.,TRBJ2-5,CASSPIDRDRETQYF,TGCGCCAGCAGCCCCATCGACAGGGACCGAGAGACCCAGTACTTC
TRBD1,TRBV5-1,.,TRBJ1-4,CASRDRGLEKLFF,TGCGCCAGCAGGGACAGGGGGCTTGAAAAACTGTTTTTT
TRBD1,TRBV27,.,TRBJ2-5,CASSLDPDRGETQYF,TGTGCCAGCAGCCTAGACCCGGACAGGGGAGAGACCCAGTACTTC
TRBD1,TRBV7-2,.,TRBJ2-7,CASSSYRGSYEQYF,TGTGCCAGCAGCTCCTACAGGGGCTCCTACGAGCAGTACTTC
.,TRBV15,.,TRBJ2-2,CATSIGTPNTGELFF,TGTGCCACCAGCATTGGGACACCAAACACCGGGGAGCTGTTTTTT
.,TRBV27,.,TRBJ1-1,CASSLGDTGTEAFF,TGTGCCAGCAGTTTAGGGGACACCGGAACTGAAGCTTTCTTT
.,TRBV5-1,once,TRBJ2-1,CASSLSDTYYNEQFF,TGCGCCAGCAGCTTGTCGGACACTTATTACAATGAGCAGTTCTTC
TRBD1,TRBV28,.,TRBJ2-3,CASSTNHRGRRTDTQYF,TGTGCCAGCAGTACAAACCACAGGGGAAGGAGAACAGATACGCAGTATTTT
.,TRBV14,.,TRBJ2-5,CASSRARGETQYF,TGTGCCAGCAGCCGGGCCCGGGGGGAGACCCAGTACTTC
TRBD2,TRBV4-3,.,TRBJ2-1,CASSQGWGTSGNNEQFF,TGCGCCAGCAGCCAAGGATGGGGGACTAGCGGAAACAATGAGCAGTTCTTC